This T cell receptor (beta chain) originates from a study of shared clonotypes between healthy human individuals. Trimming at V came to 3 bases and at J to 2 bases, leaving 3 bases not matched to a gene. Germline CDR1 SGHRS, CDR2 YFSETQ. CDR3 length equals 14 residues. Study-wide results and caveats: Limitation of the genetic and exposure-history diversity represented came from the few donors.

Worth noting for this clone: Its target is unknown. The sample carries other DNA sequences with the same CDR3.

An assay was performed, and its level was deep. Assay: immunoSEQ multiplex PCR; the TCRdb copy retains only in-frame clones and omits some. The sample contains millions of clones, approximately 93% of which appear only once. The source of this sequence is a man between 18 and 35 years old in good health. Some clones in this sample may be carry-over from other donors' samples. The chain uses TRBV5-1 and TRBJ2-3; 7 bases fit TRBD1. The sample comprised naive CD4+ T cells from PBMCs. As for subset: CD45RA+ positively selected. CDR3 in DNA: TGCGCCAGCAGCTCGGGACAGTTCACAGATACGCAGTATTTT. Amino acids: CASSSGQFTDTQYF.